This T cell receptor (beta chain) was sequenced during a study of technical replicates of blood from several donors. The V and J ends lost 6 bases and 0 bases respectively, with 11 bases between them. The CDR3 covers 14 residues. CDR1 is MNHEY, CDR2 SVGAGI, per germline. The method was immunoSEQ multiplex PCR; TCRdb's version includes in-frame clones alone and lacks a portion of them. The sample includes about 72,000 clones, around 95% seen only once; the top ten take approximately 0.22%. This chain uses TRBV6-5 with TRBJ1-1, with D possibly TRBD1 on 6 matching bases. This TCR derives from a human donor in good health. Material: T cells isolated from PBMCs. In DNA, the CDR3 is TGTGCCAGCAGCGAGGGACATCTGAACACTGAAGCTTTCTTT. Protein product: CASSEGHLNTEAFF.